The TCR beta chain under discussion was sequenced for a study of shared clonotypes between healthy human individuals (dated by TCRdb to the early 2020s). At the level of the whole study: The cohort comprised two women and a few men aged 18 to 49 years. For each donor, CD4 naive and CD4 memory were each run on three plates, CD8 naive on two plates, and CD8 memory on one plate. To estimate repertoire size and how much clonotypes are shared between individuals, the study performed deep sequencing of blood TCR repertoires from a few healthy adults. To increase sequencing depth and limit assay-specific biases, different laboratories used diverse techniques to prepare libraries and sequence TCR repertoires. Each donor's leukapheresis produced roughly between about 0.9 and 9.5 billion PBMCs.

The CDR3, cysteine through phenylalanine, is 17 amino acids long. Left in the record is the CDR3 DNA by itself, 51 bases read in frame from the first base. V lost 0 bases and J lost 3 bases, and the count of bases not matched to a germline gene is 6. Via the germline V gene (reference sequence), CDR1 is LNHNV and CDR2 YYDKDF. This clone was observed once. Its antigen specificity is not known. No much larger clone is present one base from it, and per-base qualities are unavailable. CD8 naive samples consisted of CD45RO-negative cells that were positively selected for CCR7, yielding a CD45RA+CCR7+ population without TemRA cells. Donors were healthy HIV-negative adults with no recently reported acute infections or vaccinations. Every donor was a Caucasian adult residing in Nashville, Tennessee, USA. After blood collection by leukapheresis, PBMCs were isolated using Ficoll-Histopaque density gradient centrifugation and then cryopreserved in the vapor phase of liquid nitrogen. Analytical flow cytometry was used to check the purity and quantity of every magnetically sorted T cell population. Each sorted fraction had its genomic DNA isolated and then quantified by UV absorbance on a Nanodrop 2000c.

Using the deep immunoSEQ assay, TCR CDR3 regions were amplified from genomic DNA by multiplex PCR. For each cell subset, the extracted genomic DNA was distributed evenly across all wells of several immunoSEQ 96-well plates, and each plate served as one replicate. For sorted subsets, each replicate PCR was loaded with about 0.2 ug genomic DNA, equivalent to 25,000 to 35,000 T cell genomes. Purified libraries were measured with a Qubit 3.0 fluorometer, size-checked on a Bioanalyzer 2100, and measured again with the KAPA Library Quantification kit. Each immunoSEQ 96-well plate was sequenced on its own single-read 150-cycle Illumina NextSeq 550 flow cell. Concerning the study's data processing: Because the immunoSEQ output included only junctional sequences and no quality scores, the filtering could not be the same as the filtering used for full-length reads. To assign V/J genes and CDR3, sequences were annotated against IMGT germline references using PyIR, a Python wrapper for IgBLAST v1.9. Reads were filtered out if the reads had weak V/J assignments (E-value above 1e-6), no CDR3, stop codons, out-of-frame junctions, or ambiguous translated residues. V3J clonotypes were defined by identical inferred V gene, J gene, and CDR3 amino acid sequence. Percentage overlap between repertoires was computed as shared unique clonotypes divided by the size of the smaller repertoire. Richness of each repertoire was evaluated using RTK rarefaction, the Chao1 estimator, and Recon v2.1 estimates of unobserved clonotypes. For all TCRbeta clonotypes obtained by the gDNA method from a few donors, generation probabilities were computed with OLGA. This immuneACCESS table, as held by TCRdb, lists in-frame sequences with V and J called but not all clones. Of the missing ones, under half trace to an unresolved V gene in checked studies; the others have no known cause. The V and J calls and the clone size are those of that table, but D and trimming were determined from the DNA. The sample table records about 820,000 clones; roughly 92% of these occur just once. Clones ranked in the top ten supply under 30% of the sample.

On the study overall, not on this receptor specifically: Sharing across a few donors was observed for approximately 5% of naive CD4, under 4% of naive CD8, about 2.3% of memory CD4, and about 0.4% of memory CD8 clonotypes. Even with the large sequencing depth, rarefaction of the sorted-subset datasets indicated that sequencing was incomplete. Based on pairwise subsampling, the degree of clonotype sharing among donors was expected to be affected by sequencing depth. The genetic and exposure-history diversity represented was limited by the small number of donors. Estimated clonotype richness was generally larger for naive than for memory subsets. Higher generation probabilities were observed for clonotypes shared by all four sorted-subset donors than for non-shared clonotypes. Sampling was restricted to blood, and TCR repertoires in tissues likely differ from the TCR repertoires found in blood.

Source material: naive CD8+ T cells sorted from blood. The sample's cell subset or site label, in plain terms: CD45RA+CCR7+. The rearrangement joined TRBV15 to TRBJ2-7; 12 nucleotides in the junction match TRBD2. This TCR derives from a man between 25 and 39 years old in good health. In nucleotide form, the sequence is TGTGCCACCAGCAGAGATCCGCGACTAGCGGGAGACTACGAGCAGTACTTC. It translates as CATSRDPRLAGDYEQYF.